Reported below is one TCR beta chain. Its antigen remains unknown. These data come from a study of T cell responses to AZD1222 COVID-19 vaccine. CDR3 size: 15 residues. The ends were cut back, 0 bases at V and 5 bases at J, with 13 bases in the middle. The germline gives CDR1 SGHRS, CDR2 YFSETQ. Study-level findings and limits: When two AZD1222 doses had been given, Spike-specific TCR breadth and depth rose. Most donors were white British, females outnumbered males, and clonal diversity was possibly underestimated.

Profiling relied on immunoSEQ multiplex PCR, and the TCRdb table lists in-frame clones only, not all of them. The sample lists more than 95,000 clones, more than 80% occurring once. Sequences were derived from peripheral blood, sampled 28 days after the second AZD1222 dose. The clonotype was recovered from an adult who received the AZD1222 COVID-19 vaccine. The chain couples TRBV5-1 to TRBJ2-3; possibly TRBD1 for D (5 bases). The CDR3 loop reads CASSLAPGSRDTQYF. The CDR3 DNA reads as TGCGCCAGCAGCTTGGCCCCAGGGTCCAGAGATACGCAGTATTTT.